This paragraph covers one T cell receptor beta chain sequence. The CDR3 is 13 residues long. V was clipped by 8 bases and J by 0 bases, with 10 bases between them. Germline V lookup: CDR1 MNHEY, CDR2 SVGAGI. This sample is drawn from a study of blood T cell repertoires in COVID-19. Across the study: The United States, Italy and Spain provided the acute and convalescent COVID-19 samples.

Only in-frame clones appear in the TCRdb table, and some are missing; sequencing was by immunoSEQ multiplex PCR. The sample records 150,000 to 200,000 clones, approximately 90% being singletons. V is TRBV6-5 and J is TRBJ1-1; no firm D call. The specimen was peripheral blood. This sequence originates from a man between 65 and 80 years old with active or convalescent COVID-19. The CDR3 DNA reads TGTGCCAGCGGGGAGCTCCTGAACACTGAAGCTTTCTTT. The encoded protein is CASGELLNTEAFF.